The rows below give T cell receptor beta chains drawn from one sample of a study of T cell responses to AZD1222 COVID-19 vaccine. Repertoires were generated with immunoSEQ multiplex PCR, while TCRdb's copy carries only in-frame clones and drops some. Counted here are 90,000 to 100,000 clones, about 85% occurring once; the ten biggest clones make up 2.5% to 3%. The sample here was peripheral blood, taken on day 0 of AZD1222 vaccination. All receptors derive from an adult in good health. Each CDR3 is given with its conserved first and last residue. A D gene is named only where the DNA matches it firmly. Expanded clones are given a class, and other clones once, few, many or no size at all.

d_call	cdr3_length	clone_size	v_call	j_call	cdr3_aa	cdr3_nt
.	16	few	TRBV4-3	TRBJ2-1	CASSQVGSGRFNEQFF	TGCGCCAGCAGCCAAGTAGGGAGCGGGCGCTTTAATGAGCAGTTCTTC
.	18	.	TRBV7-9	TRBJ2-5	CASSAVVGSGLVQETQYF	TGTGCCAGCAGCGCGGTGGTAGGGTCGGGGTTGGTCCAAGAGACCCAGTACTTC
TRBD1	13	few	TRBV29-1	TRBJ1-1	CSVEDRVSTEAFF	TGCAGCGTTGAGGACAGGGTGAGCACTGAAGCTTTCTTT
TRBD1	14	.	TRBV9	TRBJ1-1	CASSPSGQSSTAFF	TGTGCCAGCAGCCCCTCGGGACAGTCCTCGACAGCTTTCTTT
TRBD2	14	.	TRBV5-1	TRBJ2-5	CASDLTGGQETQYF	TGCGCCAGCGACTTGACGGGGGGGCAAGAGACCCAGTACTTC
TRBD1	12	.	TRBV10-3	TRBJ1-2	CAVEQGADGYTF	TGTGCCGTGGAACAGGGGGCTGACGGCTACACCTTC
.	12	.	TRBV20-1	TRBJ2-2	CSASADPGELFF	TGCAGTGCTAGTGCGGACCCCGGGGAGCTGTTTTTT
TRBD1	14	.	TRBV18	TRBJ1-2	CASSPRKGASGYTF	TGTGCCAGCTCACCACGTAAGGGGGCGAGTGGCTACACCTTC
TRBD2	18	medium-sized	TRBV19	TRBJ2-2	CASSIDLLGLAGPGELFF	TGTGCCAGTAGTATAGATCTATTAGGTTTAGCGGGACCCGGGGAGCTGTTTTTT
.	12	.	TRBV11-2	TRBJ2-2	CASSFNTGELFF	TGTGCCAGCAGCTTCAACACCGGGGAGCTGTTTTTT
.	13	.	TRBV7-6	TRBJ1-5	CASSLQLDQPQHF	TGTGCCAGCAGCCTCCAACTGGATCAGCCCCAGCATTTT
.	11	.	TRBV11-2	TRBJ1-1	CASSLETVAFF	TGTGCCAGCAGCTTAGAGACTGTAGCTTTCTTT
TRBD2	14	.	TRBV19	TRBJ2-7	CASSREVQGYEQYF	TGTGCCAGTAGTCGGGAGGTTCAGGGTTACGAGCAGTACTTC
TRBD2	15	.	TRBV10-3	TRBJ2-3	CAIRRAGVSTDTQYF	TGTGCCATCAGAAGAGCGGGGGTTAGCACAGATACGCAGTATTTT
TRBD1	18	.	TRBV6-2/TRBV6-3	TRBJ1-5	CASSPGQGAGSSNQPQHF	TGTGCCAGCAGTCCGGGACAGGGGGCAGGGAGTAGCAATCAGCCCCAGCATTTT
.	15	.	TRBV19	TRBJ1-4	CASSPRTLGKEKLFF	TGTGCCAGTAGTCCACGGACGCTAGGGAAAGAAAAACTGTTTTTT
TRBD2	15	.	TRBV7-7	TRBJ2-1	CASSLTAGGAHEQFF	TGTGCTAGCAGCTTAACAGCGGGAGGGGCGCATGAGCAGTTCTTC
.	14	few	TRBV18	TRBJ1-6	CASSPTADNSPLHF	TGTGCCAGCTCACCGACAGCGGATAATTCACCCCTCCACTTT
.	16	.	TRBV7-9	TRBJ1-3	CASSRQGTYSGNTIYF	TGTGCCAGCAGCCGGCAGGGGACCTACTCTGGAAACACCATATATTTT
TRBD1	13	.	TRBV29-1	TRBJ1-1	CSAGGQMNTEAFF	TGCAGCGCTGGGGGACAGATGAACACTGAAGCTTTCTTT